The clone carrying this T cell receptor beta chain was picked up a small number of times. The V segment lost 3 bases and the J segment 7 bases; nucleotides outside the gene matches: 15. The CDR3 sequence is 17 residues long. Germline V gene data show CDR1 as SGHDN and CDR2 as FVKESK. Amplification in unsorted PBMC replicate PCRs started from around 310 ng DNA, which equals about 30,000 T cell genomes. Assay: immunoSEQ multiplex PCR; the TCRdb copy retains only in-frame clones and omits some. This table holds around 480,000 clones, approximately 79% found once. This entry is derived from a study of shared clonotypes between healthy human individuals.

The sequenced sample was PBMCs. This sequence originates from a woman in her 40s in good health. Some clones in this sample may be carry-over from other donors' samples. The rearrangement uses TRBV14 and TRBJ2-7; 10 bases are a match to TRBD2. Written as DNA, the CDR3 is TGTGCCAGCAGCCACCTGGGGGCTAGCGGGAGTGGTTATGAGCAGTACTTC. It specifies CASSHLGASGSGYEQYF.